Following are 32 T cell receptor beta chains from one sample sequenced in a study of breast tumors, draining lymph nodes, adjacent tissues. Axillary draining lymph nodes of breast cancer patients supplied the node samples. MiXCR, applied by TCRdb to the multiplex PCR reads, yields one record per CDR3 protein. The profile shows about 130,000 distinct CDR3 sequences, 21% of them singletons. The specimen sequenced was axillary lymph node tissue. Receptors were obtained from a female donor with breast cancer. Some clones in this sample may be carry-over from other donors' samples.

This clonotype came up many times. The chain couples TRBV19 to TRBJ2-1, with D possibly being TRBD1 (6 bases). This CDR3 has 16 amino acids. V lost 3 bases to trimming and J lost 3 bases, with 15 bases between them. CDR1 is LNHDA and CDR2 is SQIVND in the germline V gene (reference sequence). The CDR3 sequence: CASSMSRGRNYNEQFF. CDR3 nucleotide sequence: TGTGCCAGTAGTATGTCCAGGGGCCGGAACTACAATGAGCAGTTCTTC.

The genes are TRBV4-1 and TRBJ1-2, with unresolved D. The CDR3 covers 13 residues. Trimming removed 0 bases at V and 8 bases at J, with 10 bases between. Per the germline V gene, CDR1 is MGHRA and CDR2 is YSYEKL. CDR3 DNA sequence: TGCGCCAGCAGCCAAGATGAGGGTTGGGGCTACACCTTC. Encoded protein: CASSQDEGWGYTF.

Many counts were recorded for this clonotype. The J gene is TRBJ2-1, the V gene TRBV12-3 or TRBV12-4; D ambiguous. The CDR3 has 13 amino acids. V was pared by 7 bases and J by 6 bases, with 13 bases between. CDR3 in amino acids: CASNLKDSNEQFF. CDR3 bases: TGTGCCAGCAACCTAAAGGATAGCAATGAGCAGTTCTTC.

The CDR3 protein is CASSPSPGPGSTQPQHF. The CDR3 DNA follows: TGTGCCAGCTCACCCTCACCCGGTCCTGGGTCCACTCAGCCCCAGCATTTT. The rearrangement joins TRBV18 to TRBJ1-5; D gene unclear. Germline values: CDR1 KGHSH, CDR2 LQKENI. V lost 3 bases to trimming and J lost 6 bases, with 21 bases between them. The CDR3 spans 17 residues.

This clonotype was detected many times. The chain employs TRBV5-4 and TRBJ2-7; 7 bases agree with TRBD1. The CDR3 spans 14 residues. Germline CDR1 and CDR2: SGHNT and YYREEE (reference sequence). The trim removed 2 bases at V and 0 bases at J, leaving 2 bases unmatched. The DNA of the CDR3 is TGTGCCAGCAGCTTACAGGGGAGCTCCTACGAGCAGTACTTC. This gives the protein CASSLQGSSYEQYF.

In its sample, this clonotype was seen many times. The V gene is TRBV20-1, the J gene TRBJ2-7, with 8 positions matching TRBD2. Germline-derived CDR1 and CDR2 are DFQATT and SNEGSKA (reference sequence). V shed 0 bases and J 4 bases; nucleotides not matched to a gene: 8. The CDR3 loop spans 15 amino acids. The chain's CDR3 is CSARDTQRERYEQYF. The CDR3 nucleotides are TGCAGTGCTAGAGATACCCAGCGGGAGAGGTACGAGCAGTACTTC.

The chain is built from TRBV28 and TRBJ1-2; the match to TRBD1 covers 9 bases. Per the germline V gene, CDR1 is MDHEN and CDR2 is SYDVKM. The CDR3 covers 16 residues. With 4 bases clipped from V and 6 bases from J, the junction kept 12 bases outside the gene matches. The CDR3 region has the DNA TGTGCCAGCAGTTCGAATCCGGGACAGGGAATAGATGGCTACACCTTC. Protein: CASSSNPGQGIDGYTF.

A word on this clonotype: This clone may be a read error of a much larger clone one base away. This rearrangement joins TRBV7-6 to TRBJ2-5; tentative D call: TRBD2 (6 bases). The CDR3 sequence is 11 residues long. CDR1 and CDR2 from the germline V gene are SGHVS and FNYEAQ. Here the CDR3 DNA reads TGTGCCAGCAGCGCCCGGGAGACCCGGTACTTC. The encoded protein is CASSARETRYF.

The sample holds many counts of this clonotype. The CDR3 reads CASTQQGRGSYEQYF. The CDR3 DNA follows: TGTGCCAGCACCCAACAGGGGCGGGGATCTTACGAGCAGTACTTC. The V and J genes are TRBV28 and TRBJ2-7; maybe TRBD1 (7 bases). This CDR3 is 15 amino acids long. Trimming pared 7 bases from V and 4 bases from J, leaving 20 bases between. Germline-derived CDR1 and CDR2 are MDHEN and SYDVKM.

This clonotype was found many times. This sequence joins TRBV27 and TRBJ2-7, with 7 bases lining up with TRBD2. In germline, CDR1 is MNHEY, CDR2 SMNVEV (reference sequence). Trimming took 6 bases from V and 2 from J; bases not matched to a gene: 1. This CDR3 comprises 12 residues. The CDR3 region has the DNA TGTGCCAGCAGAACTAGCGCCTACGAGCAGTACTTC. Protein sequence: CASRTSAYEQYF.

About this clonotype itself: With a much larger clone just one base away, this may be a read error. CDR3 amino acids: CSATAQGGGYETQHF. The CDR3 DNA reads as TGCAGTGCTACCGCCCAGGGGGGGGGCTATGAGACCCAGCACTTC. V gene TRBV20-1 combines with J gene TRBJ2-5; D is perhaps TRBD1 or TRBD2 (7 bases each). Germline CDR1 and CDR2: DFQATT and SNEGSKA (reference sequence). The length of the CDR3 is 15 residues.

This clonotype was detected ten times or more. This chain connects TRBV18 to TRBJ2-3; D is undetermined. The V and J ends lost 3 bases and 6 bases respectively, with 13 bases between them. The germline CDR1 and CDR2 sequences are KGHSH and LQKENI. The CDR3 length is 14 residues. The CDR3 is CASSPVSQGDTQYF. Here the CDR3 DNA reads TGTGCCAGCTCACCGGTCTCCCAAGGGGATACGCAGTATTTT.

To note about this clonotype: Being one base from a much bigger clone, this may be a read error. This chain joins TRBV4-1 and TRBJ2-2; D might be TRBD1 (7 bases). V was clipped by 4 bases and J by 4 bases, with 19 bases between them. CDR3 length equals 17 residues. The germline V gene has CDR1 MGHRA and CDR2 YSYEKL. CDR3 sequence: CASSRRGRGAGTGELFF. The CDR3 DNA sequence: TGCGCCAGCAGCCGTCGGGGCAGGGGGGCGGGCACCGGGGAGCTGTTTTTT.

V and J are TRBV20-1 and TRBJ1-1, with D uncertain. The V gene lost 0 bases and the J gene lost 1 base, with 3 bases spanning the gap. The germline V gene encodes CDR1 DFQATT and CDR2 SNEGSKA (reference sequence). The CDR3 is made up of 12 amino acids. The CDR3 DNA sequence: TGCAGTGCTAGAGACGGGAACACTGAAGCTTTCTTT. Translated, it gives CSARDGNTEAFF.

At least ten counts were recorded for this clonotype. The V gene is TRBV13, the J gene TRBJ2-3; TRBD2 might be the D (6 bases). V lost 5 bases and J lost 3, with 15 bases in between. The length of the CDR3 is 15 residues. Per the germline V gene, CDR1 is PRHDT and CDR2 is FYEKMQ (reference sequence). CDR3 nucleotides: TGTGCCAGCAGCCGACCCTCGGGACTTACAGATACGCAGTATTTT. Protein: CASSRPSGLTDTQYF.

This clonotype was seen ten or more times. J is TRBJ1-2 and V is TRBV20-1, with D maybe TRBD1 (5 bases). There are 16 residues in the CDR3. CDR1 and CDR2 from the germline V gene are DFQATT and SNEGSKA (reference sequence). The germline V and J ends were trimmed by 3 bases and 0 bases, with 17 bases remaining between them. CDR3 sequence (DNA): TGCAGTGCTAGGACTTTTCGGCAGGGAGCTAACTATGGCTACACCTTC. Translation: CSARTFRQGANYGYTF.

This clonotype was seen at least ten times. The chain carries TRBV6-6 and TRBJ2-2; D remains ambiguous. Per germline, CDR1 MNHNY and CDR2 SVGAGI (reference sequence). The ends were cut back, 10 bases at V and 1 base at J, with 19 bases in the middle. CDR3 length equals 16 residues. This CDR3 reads CATYVSGAMNTGELFF. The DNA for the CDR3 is TGTGCCACCTACGTATCGGGCGCGATGAACACCGGGGAGCTGTTTTTT.

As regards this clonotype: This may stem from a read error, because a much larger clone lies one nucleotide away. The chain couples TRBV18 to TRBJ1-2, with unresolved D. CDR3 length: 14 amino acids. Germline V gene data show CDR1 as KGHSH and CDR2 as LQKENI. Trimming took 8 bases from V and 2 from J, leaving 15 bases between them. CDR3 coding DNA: TGTGCCAGCCCCTCCCGCCGGGGAAACTATGGCTACACCTTC. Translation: CASPSRRGNYGYTF.

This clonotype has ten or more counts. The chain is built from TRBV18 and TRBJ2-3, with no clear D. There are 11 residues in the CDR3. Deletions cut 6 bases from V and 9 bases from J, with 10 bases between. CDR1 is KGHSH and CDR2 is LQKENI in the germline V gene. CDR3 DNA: TGTGCCAGCTCCCTCCGAAACACGCAGTATTTT. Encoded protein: CASSLRNTQYF.

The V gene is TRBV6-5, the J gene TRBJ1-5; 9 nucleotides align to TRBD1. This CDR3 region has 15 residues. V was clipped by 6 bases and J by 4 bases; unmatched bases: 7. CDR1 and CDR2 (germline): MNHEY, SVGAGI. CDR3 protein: CASRRTGTGNQPQHF. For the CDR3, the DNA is TGTGCCAGCAGACGAACCGGGACAGGGAATCAGCCCCAGCATTTT.

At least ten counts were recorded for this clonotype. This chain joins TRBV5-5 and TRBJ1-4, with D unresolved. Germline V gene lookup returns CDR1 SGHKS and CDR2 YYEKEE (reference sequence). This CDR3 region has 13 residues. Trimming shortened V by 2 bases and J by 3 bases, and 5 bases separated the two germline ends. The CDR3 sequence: CASSFDSNEKLFF. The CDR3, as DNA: TGTGCCAGCAGCTTTGATTCTAATGAAAAACTGTTTTTT.

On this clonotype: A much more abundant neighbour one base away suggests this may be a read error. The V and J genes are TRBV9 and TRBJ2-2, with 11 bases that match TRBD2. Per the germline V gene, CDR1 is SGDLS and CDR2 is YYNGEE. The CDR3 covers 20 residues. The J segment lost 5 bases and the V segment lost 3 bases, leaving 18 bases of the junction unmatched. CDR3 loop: CASSGKSLAGVTGRTGELFF. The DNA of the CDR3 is TGTGCCAGCAGCGGCAAATCACTAGCGGGGGTCACTGGAAGGACCGGGGAGCTGTTTTTT.

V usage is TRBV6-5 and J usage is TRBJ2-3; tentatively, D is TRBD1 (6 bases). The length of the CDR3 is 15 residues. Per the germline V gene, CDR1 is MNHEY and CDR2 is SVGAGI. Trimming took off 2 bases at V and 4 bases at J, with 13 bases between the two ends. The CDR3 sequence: CASSYNRVGADTQYF. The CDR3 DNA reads TGTGCCAGCAGTTACAACAGGGTAGGAGCAGATACGCAGTATTTT.

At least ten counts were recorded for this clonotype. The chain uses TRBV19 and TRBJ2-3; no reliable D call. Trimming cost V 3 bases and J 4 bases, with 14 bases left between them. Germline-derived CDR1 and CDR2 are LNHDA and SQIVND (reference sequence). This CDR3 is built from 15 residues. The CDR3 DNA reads TGTGCCAGTAGTATTCAGTACGGACCCCCAGATACGCAGTATTTT. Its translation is CASSIQYGPPDTQYF.

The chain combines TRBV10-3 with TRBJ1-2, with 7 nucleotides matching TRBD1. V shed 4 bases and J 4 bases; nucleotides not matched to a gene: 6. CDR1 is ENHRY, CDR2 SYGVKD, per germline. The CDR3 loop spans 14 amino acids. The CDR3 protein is CAISGTGGGYGYTF. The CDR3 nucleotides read TGTGCCATCAGTGGGACAGGCGGGGGCTATGGCTACACCTTC.

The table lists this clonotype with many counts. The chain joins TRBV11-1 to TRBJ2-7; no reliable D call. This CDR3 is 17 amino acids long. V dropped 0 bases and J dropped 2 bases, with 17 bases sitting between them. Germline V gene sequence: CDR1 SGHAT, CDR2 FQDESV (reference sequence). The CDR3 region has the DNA TGTGCCAGCAGCTTAGCGCGGTGGGGAACGGAGACCTACGAGCAGTACTTC. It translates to CASSLARWGTETYEQYF.

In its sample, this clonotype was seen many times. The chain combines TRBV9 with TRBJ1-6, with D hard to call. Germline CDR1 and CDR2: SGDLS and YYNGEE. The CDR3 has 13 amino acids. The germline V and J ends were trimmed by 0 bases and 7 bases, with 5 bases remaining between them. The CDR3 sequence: CASSVAGNSPLHF. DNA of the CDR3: TGTGCCAGCAGCGTAGCGGGGAATTCACCCCTCCACTTT.

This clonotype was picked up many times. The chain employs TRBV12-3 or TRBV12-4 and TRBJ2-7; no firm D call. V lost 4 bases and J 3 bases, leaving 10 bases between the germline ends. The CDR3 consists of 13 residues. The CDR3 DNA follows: TGTGCCAGCAGTTCACGGGCCGGCTACGAGCAGTACTTC. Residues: CASSSRAGYEQYF.

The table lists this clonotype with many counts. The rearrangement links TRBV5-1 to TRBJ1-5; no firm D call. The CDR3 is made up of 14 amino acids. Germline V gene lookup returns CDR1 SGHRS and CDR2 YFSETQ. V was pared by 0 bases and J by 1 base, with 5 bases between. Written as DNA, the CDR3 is TGCGCCAGCAGCTTGGGTTACAGCAATCAGCCCCAGCATTTT. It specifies CASSLGYSNQPQHF.

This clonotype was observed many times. CDR3 sequence: CASSAHSYQSSGVPVANEKLFF. The DNA of the CDR3 is TGTGCCAGCAGCGCCCATAGTTACCAATCGTCAGGAGTCCCGGTGGCCAACGAAAAACTGTTTTTT. The chain links TRBV6-1 to TRBJ1-4; D is ambiguous. Per germline, CDR1 MNHNS and CDR2 SASEGT. The CDR3 totals 22 residues. V shed 6 bases and J shed 8 bases, with 40 bases lying between them.

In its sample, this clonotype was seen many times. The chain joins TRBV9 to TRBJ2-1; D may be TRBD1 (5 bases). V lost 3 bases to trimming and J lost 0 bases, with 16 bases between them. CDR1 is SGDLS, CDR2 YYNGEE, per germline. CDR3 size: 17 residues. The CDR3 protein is CASSASLGVSSYNEQFF. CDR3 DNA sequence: TGTGCCAGCAGCGCATCCTTAGGGGTGAGCTCCTACAATGAGCAGTTCTTC.

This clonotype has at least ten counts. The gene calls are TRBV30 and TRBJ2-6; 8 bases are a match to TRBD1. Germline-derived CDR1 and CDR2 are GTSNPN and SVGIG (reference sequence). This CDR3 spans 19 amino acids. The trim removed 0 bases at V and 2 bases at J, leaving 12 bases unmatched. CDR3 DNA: TGTGCCTGGAGTGTATTTGGGAGGCCACAGGGGGCTGGGGCCAACGTCCTGACTTTC. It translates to CAWSVFGRPQGAGANVLTF.